This is a list of T cell receptor beta chains from one sample in a study of blood T cell repertoires in COVID-19. Data came from immunoSEQ multiplex PCR; TCRdb stores just in-frame clones and leaves some out. The sample holds 100,000 to 150,000 clones, approximately 88% seen once. Sequencing was carried out using peripheral blood. The receptor set was obtained from a man aged 50 to 59 with acute or convalescent COVID-19. Both conserved end residues are part of each CDR3. The D gene is left open where the match is weak. Clone size is not always given. Where it is, it says once, few, many or a class for expanded clones.

j_gene | abundance | d_gene | v_gene | CDR3nt | CDR3aa
TRBJ1-6 | NA | NA | TRBV11-2 | TGTGCCAGCAGCTTAGGAGGGGCCGCGGGGAGCTCCTATAATTCACCCCTCCACTTT | CASSLGGAAGSSYNSPLHF
TRBJ1-5 | NA | NA | TRBV28 | TGTGCCAGCAGTTCCGAGAAAACAGGAGCCACGGGTTATAGCAATCAGCCCCAGCATTTT | CASSSEKTGATGYSNQPQHF
TRBJ1-2 | few | TRBD1 | TRBV19 | TGTGCCAGTAGTATAGCCGGACAGGAGATCTATGGCTACACCTTC | CASSIAGQEIYGYTF
TRBJ2-1 | NA | NA | TRBV12-3/TRBV12-4 | TGTGCCAGCAGTAAGATACCGGGATCCCATCTGTTCTTC | CASSKIPGSHLFF
TRBJ1-5 | NA | TRBD1 | TRBV9 | TGTGCCAGCAGCGTAGAAAGGATAGAGGGACAGGACACAGATAGCAATCAGCCCCAGCATTTT | CASSVERIEGQDTDSNQPQHF
TRBJ2-4 | NA | TRBD1 | TRBV16 | TGTGCCAGCAGCCACCTGGGACAGGGGGCGAACATTCAGTACTTC | CASSHLGQGANIQYF
TRBJ2-5 | NA | TRBD2 | TRBV27 | TGTGCCAGCAGCCCTGGGACTAGCGGGGGGGCGGTGTGGGAGACCCAGTACTTC | CASSPGTSGGAVWETQYF
TRBJ1-3 | NA | NA | TRBV7-9 | TGTGCCAGCAGCCCTAGAGGTTACCTCGGAAACACCATATATTTT | CASSPRGYLGNTIYF
TRBJ2-7 | NA | NA | TRBV29-1 | TGCAGCGTTGATGTGCGGCTGGGGCATTACGAGCAGTACTTC | CSVDVRLGHYEQYF
TRBJ2-1 | NA | NA | TRBV2 | TGTGCCAGCGACAATAATGAGCAGTTCTTC | CASDNNEQFF
TRBJ1-4 | once | NA | TRBV7-9 | TGTGCCAGCAGCGGGGGCTCAACTAATGAAAAACTGTTTTTT | CASSGGSTNEKLFF
TRBJ1-1 | NA | NA | TRBV25-1 | TGTGCCAGCAGCCCAAACTGGGGCGCGAACACTGAAGCTTTCTTT | CASSPNWGANTEAFF